A selection of T cell receptor beta chains follows, all from one sample in a study of identical twins. One entry per CDR3 protein results from TCRdb running MiXCR on the 5' RACE reads. The sample carries around 490,000 distinct CDR3 sequences, approximately 20% recorded once. The sample was also linked to a second study, of yellow fever vaccine responses in identical twins.

The sample consisted of CD4+ T cells sorted from blood. The receptors were gathered from a woman aged 18 to 35 in good health. Both conserved end residues are part of each CDR3. Each record gives: V gene, D gene, CDR3 length, J gene, clone size, CDR3 DNA, CDR3 protein. The D gene is left open where the match is weak. A row's size may be missing; if present it is once, few, many or a size class.

V gene: TRBV11-2; D gene: TRBD2; CDR3 length: 15; J gene: TRBJ2-7; clone size: NA; CDR3 DNA: TGTGCCAGCAGCTTAGGACTCCGGGAGGAGAACGAGCAGTACTTC; CDR3 protein: CASSLGLREENEQYF
V gene: TRBV4-1; D gene: NA; CDR3 length: 15; J gene: TRBJ1-5; clone size: NA; CDR3 DNA: TGCGCCAGCAGCCAAGATACGGTTATCAATCAGCCCCAGCATTTT; CDR3 protein: CASSQDTVINQPQHF
V gene: TRBV20-1; D gene: NA; CDR3 length: 13; J gene: TRBJ2-5; clone size: few; CDR3 DNA: TGCAGTGCTAACTACGGACTACAAGAGACCCAGTACTTC; CDR3 protein: CSANYGLQETQYF
V gene: TRBV12-3/TRBV12-4; D gene: NA; CDR3 length: 15; J gene: TRBJ1-5; clone size: NA; CDR3 DNA: TGTGCCAGCAGTGACAAGAGATATAGCAATCAGCCCCAGCATTTT; CDR3 protein: CASSDKRYSNQPQHF
V gene: TRBV20-1; D gene: TRBD2; CDR3 length: 15; J gene: TRBJ2-3; clone size: few; CDR3 DNA: TGCAGTGCTAGAGGACTAGCGGGAAGATTAGATACGCAGTATTTT; CDR3 protein: CSARGLAGRLDTQYF
V gene: TRBV3-1; D gene: NA; CDR3 length: 8; J gene: TRBJ2-5; clone size: NA; CDR3 DNA: TGTGCCAGCAGCCATAAGTACTTC; CDR3 protein: CASSHKYF
V gene: TRBV7-8; D gene: NA; CDR3 length: 14; J gene: TRBJ2-3; clone size: few; CDR3 DNA: TGTGCCAGCAGCCCTGCCGGGAGTACAGATACGCAGTATTTT; CDR3 protein: CASSPAGSTDTQYF
V gene: TRBV4-1; D gene: NA; CDR3 length: 15; J gene: TRBJ2-4; clone size: NA; CDR3 DNA: TGCGCCAGCAGCCAAGGACAGCGCCAAAAAAACATTCAGTACTTC; CDR3 protein: CASSQGQRQKNIQYF
V gene: TRBV10-2; D gene: NA; CDR3 length: 11; J gene: TRBJ1-1; clone size: few; CDR3 DNA: TGCGCCAGCAGTGGATCTGTTGAAGCTTTCTTT; CDR3 protein: CASSGSVEAFF
V gene: TRBV11-2; D gene: TRBD2; CDR3 length: 16; J gene: TRBJ2-3; clone size: few; CDR3 DNA: TGTGCCAGCAGGGAGGGATACGGCGGGGGGGGAAATACGCAGTATTTT; CDR3 protein: CASREGYGGGGNTQYF
V gene: TRBV10-3; D gene: TRBD1; CDR3 length: 16; J gene: TRBJ2-5; clone size: NA; CDR3 DNA: TGTGCCATCAGTGAGTCCGGACAGGGTGGTGGTGAGACCCAGTACTTC; CDR3 protein: CAISESGQGGGETQYF